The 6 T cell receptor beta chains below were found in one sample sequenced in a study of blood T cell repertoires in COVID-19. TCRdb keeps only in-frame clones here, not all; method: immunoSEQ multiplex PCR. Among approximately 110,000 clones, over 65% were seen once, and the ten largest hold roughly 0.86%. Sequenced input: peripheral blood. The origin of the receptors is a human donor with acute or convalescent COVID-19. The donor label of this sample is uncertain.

In DNA form, the CDR3 reads TGTGCCAGCAGTCAGGGATTAGCGGGGTACGAGCAGTACTTC. As protein: CASSQGLAGYEQYF. V usage is TRBV6-6 and J usage is TRBJ2-7; TRBD2 matches 8 bases. V lost 5 bases to trimming and J lost 4 bases; unmatched junction nucleotides: 7. This CDR3 comprises 14 residues. CDR1 MNHNY and CDR2 SVGAGI come from the germline V gene (reference sequence).

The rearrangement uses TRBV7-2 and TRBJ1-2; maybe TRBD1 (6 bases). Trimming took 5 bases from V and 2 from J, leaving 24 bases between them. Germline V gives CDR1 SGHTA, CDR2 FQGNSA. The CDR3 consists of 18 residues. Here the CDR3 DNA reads TGTGCCAGCAGCGCCGTACCCCTCTACAGGGCCTCAAACTATGGCTACACCTTC. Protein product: CASSAVPLYRASNYGYTF.

CDR3 sequence: CASSSRVASGGSTDTQYF. CDR3 DNA sequence: TGTGCCAGCAGCTCGAGGGTGGCTAGCGGGGGGAGCACAGATACGCAGTATTTT. The gene calls are TRBV7-9 and TRBJ2-3; TRBD2 aligns across 11 bases. Germline values: CDR1 SEHNR, CDR2 FQNEAQ (reference sequence). V trimming: 4 bases; J trimming: 0 bases; junction bases outside the gene matches: 9. This CDR3 comprises 18 residues.

The CDR3 loop reads CASSSTGWGSNQPQHF. CDR3 nucleotides: TGTGCCAGCTCATCTACAGGGTGGGGCAGCAATCAGCCCCAGCATTTT. The V call is TRBV18, the J call TRBJ1-5; the D gene is possibly TRBD1 (6 bases). The CDR3 covers 16 residues. Trimming shortened V by 5 bases and J by 1 base, and 15 bases separated the two germline ends. Germline loops: CDR1 KGHSH, CDR2 LQKENI.

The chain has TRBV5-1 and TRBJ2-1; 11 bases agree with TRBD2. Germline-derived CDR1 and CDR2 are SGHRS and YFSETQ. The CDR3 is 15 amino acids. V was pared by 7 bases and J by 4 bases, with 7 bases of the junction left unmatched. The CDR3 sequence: CASGPSSGGYNEQFF. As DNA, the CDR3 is TGCGCCAGCGGCCCCTCTAGCGGGGGGTACAATGAGCAGTTCTTC. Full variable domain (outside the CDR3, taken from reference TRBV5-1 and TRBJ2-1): KAGVTQTPRYLIKTRGQQVTLSCSPISGHRSVSWYQQTPGQGLQFLFEYFSETQRNKGNFPGRFSGRQFSNSRSEMNVSTLELGDSALYLCASGPSSGGYNEQFFGPGTRLTVL.

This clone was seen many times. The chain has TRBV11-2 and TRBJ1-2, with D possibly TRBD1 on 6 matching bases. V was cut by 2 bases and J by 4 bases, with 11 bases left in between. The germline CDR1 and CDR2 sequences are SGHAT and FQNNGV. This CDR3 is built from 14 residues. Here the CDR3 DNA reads TGTGCCAGCAGCTTAAACACAGGGACCTATGGCTACACCTTC. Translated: CASSLNTGTYGYTF.